This TCR beta chain stems from a study of T-cell memory formation after mild COVID-19 (dated by TCRdb to the early 2020s). For context, the study as a whole: TCR sequence clusters from the two donors were largely donor specific. T-cell clones expanding and contracting after mild COVID-19 in a couple of donors were tracked by longitudinal TCRalpha and TCRbeta repertoire sequencing. The cohort was made up of two young adult volunteers, one female and one male, who were previously healthy. What the authors observed across the whole study: SARS-CoV-2 specificity of the second-wave clones peaking on day 37 was not confirmed. The study included only a couple of mild cases, and larger cohorts that include severe cases with pre-infection samples were judged to be necessary. Balanced CD4/CD8 phenotypes were observed for clones contracting from day 15 to 85, whereas a bias towards CD4+ was observed for a second wave of clones expanding from day 15 to 37. Contracting CD4+ clones were found mainly in CM and EM memory subsets, while CD8+ clones were enriched in EMRA. Some responding clones were detected in pre-infection memory, which suggested that pre-existing cross-reactive memory T cells had joined the SARS-CoV-2 response.

Ficoll-Paque density gradient centrifugation was the method used to isolate PBMCs. The run used an Illumina NovaSeq 6000. TCRalpha and TCRbeta cDNA libraries were built by 5'RACE with constant-segment primers, adding sample barcodes and unique molecular identifiers. Trizol reagent was used to extract RNA from every sample. Library amplification was performed in two PCR steps, and a second sample barcode and Illumina TruSeq adapters were introduced in the second step. Sequencing of libraries was performed on an Illumina NovaSeq with 2 x 150 bp paired-end reads. The original methods were these. Reads were demultiplexed and collapsed into UMI-guided consensus sequences with migec v1.2.7. With mixcr v2.1.11, UMI consensuses were aligned to TRA and TRB V and J templates and assembled into clonotypes. Clonotypes were classified as expanded or contracted when called significant by both edgeR and NoisET, with noise models trained on biological replicates. For edgeR calls, the thresholds were a false discovery rate-adjusted p below 0.01 and a log2 fold-change of 1. As an exploratory analysis of dynamics, max-normalized trajectories of the 1000 most abundant clonotypes were examined with PCA combined with hierarchical clustering. The CD4 or CD8 phenotype of responding clones was assigned using the separately sequenced CD4+ and CD8+ repertoires. TCRdb reanalyzed the raw reads on its own, using fastp at Q25 for trimming and MiXCR for clone calling, and kept in-frame beta chains. Records with the same CDR3 protein are collapsed into one entry carrying the most frequent genes and DNA. TCRdb's processing, not the study's, gives the V and J calls here. Counted in this sample were roughly 450,000 distinct CDR3 sequences; roughly 18% of them appeared once. The ten largest clones capture 12% of the sample.

This clonotype was detected many times. Its antigen is unknown. Qualities for individual bases were not recorded, and no much larger clone is one base off. The germline V gene (reference sequence) provides CDR1 DFQATT and CDR2 SNEGSKA. From the cysteine up to the phenylalanine, the CDR3 has a length of 14 residues. The entry retains the CDR3 DNA only, 42 bases that are in frame from base 1. The receptor comes from an adult woman who had mild COVID-19 (a few samples of this study predate the infection). The sample titles of this study are shuffled in the database, so cell type and time point are left out; the donor was told from shared clones. The specimen sequenced was PBMCs or a T cell subset sorted from them (not recorded which). The chain links TRBV20-1 with TRBJ2-1; TRBD2 is a weak D gene call, 5 bases matching. This receptor has the CDR3 CSLPRGSSYNEQFF. The bases read TGCAGCCTCCCTCGGGGATCCTCCTACAATGAGCAGTTCTTC.